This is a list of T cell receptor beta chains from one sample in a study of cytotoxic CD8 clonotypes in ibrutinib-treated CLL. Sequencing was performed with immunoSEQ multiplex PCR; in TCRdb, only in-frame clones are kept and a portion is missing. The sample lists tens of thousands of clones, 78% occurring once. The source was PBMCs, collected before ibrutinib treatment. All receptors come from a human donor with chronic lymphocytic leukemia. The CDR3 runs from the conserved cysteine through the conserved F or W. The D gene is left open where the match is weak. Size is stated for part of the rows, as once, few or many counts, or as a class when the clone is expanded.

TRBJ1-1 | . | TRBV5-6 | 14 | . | TGTGCCAGCAGCCTACAAGGGAGGCGCACTGAAGCTTTCTTT | CASSLQGRRTEAFF
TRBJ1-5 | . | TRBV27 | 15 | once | TGTGCCAGCAGTTTCGGGGGAAGCGGCAATCAGCCCCAGCATTTT | CASSFGGSGNQPQHF
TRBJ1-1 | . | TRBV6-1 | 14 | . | TGTGCCAGCCCAACCGGGACACCGAACACTGAAGCTTTCTTT | CASPTGTPNTEAFF
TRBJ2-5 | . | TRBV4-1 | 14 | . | TGCGCCAGCAGAATGGCTGGGCAGGAAGAGACCCAGTACTTC | CASRMAGQEETQYF
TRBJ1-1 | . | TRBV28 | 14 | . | TGTGCCAGCAGTTTAAGACAGGCGAACACTGAAGCTTTCTTT | CASSLRQANTEAFF
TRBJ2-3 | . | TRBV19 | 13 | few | TGTGCCAGTAGCCCCGACTTCACAGATACGCAGTATTTT | CASSPDFTDTQYF
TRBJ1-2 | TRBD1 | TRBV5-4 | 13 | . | TGTGCCAGCAGCCAGGGACAGGGGTATGGCTACACCTTC | CASSQGQGYGYTF
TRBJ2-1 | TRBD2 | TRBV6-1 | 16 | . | TGTGCCAGCAGTGAATTTAGCGGGATTACCTACAATGAGCAGTTCTTC | CASSEFSGITYNEQFF
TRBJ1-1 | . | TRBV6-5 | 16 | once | TGTGCCAGCAGTTACTCGTCAGGGAGAGGGGACACTGAAGCTTTCTTT | CASSYSSGRGDTEAFF
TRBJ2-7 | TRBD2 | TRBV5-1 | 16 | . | TGCGCCAGCAGCCTGGGACTAGCGGTGGGCGCCTACGAGCAGTACTTC | CASSLGLAVGAYEQYF
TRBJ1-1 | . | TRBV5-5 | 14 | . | TGTGCCAGCAGCAACAGCTTTCTGGTCACTGAAGCTTTCTTT | CASSNSFLVTEAFF
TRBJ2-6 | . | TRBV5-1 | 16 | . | TGCGCCAGCAGCCCAAAGCTGGGCTCTGGGGCCAACGTCCTGACTTTC | CASSPKLGSGANVLTF
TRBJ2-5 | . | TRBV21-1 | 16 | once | TGTGCCAGCAGCAAAGCTTCGGAGGGCTCCCTGGAGACCCAGTACTTC | CASSKASEGSLETQYF
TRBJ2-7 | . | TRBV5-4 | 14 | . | TGTGCCAGCAGCCTTACAAGAAACTCCTACGAGCAGTACTTC | CASSLTRNSYEQYF
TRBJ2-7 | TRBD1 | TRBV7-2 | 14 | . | TGTGCCAGCAGCTCGACAGGGGGGGGCTACGAGCAGTACTTC | CASSSTGGGYEQYF
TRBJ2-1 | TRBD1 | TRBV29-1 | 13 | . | TGCAGCGTCGCTACAGGGGTCCCAAATGAGCAGTTCTTC | CSVATGVPNEQFF
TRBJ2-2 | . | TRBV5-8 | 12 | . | TGTGCCAGCAGCCCCTACACCGGGGAGCTGTTTTTT | CASSPYTGELFF
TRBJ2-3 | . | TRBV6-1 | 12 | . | TGTGCCAGCAGCCGAGATAGGGATAGGCAGTATTTT | CASSRDRDRQYF
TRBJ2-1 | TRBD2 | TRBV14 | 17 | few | TGTGCCAGCAGCCCGACTAGCGGGAGGGTAAACTACAATGAGCAGTTCTTC | CASSPTSGRVNYNEQFF
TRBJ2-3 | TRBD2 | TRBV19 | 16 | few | TGTGCCAGTAGTATGGGGACTAATCGTCTCACAGATACGCAGTATTTT | CASSMGTNRLTDTQYF
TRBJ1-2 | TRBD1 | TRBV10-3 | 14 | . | TGTGCCATCAGTGAGTCGACAGGGAGCTATGGCTACACCTTC | CAISESTGSYGYTF
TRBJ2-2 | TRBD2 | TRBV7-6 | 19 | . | TGTGCCAGCAGCTATTATGGGATAGCGGGAGGGCCTAACACCGGGGAGCTGTTTTTT | CASSYYGIAGGPNTGELFF
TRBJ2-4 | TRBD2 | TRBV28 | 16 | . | TGTGCCAGCAGTTTTCCAGCGGGAGGTGTCAAAAACATTCAGTACTTC | CASSFPAGGVKNIQYF
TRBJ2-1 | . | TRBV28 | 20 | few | TGTGCCAGCAGCGGGACAGGGGCACCTAGCGGGAGCGGCTCCTACAATGAGCAGTTCTTC | CASSGTGAPSGSGSYNEQFF
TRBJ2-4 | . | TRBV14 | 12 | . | TGTGCCAGCAGCCAAATTAAGACCCATCAGTACTTC | CASSQIKTHQYF
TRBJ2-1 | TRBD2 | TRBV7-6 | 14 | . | TGTGCCAGCAGCCCCCAGCCGGGGGGAAATGAGCAGTTCTTC | CASSPQPGGNEQFF
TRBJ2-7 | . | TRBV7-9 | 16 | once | TGTGCCAGCAGCTTGCTTTTGGAGGGGGCGCGTTACGAGCAGTACTTC | CASSLLLEGARYEQYF
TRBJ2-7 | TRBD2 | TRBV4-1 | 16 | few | TGCGCCAGCAGCCAAGATTGGCTAGCGGGACCTGTCGTGCAGTACTTC | CASSQDWLAGPVVQYF
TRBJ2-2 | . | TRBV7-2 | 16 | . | TGTGCCAGCAGCCCGTCCGGGACCAGGAACACCGGGGAGCTGTTTTTT | CASSPSGTRNTGELFF
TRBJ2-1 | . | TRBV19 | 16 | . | TGTGCCAGTAGTATAGGAAGGCTGGACGCCTACAATGAGCAGTTCTTC | CASSIGRLDAYNEQFF
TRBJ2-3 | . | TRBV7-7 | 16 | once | TGTGCCAGCAGCCCGTCCGGCCTCTCGAGCACAGATACGCAGTATTTT | CASSPSGLSSTDTQYF
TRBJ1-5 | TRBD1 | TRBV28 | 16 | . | TGTGCCAGCAGTTCGGACAGGGGAATAAGCAATCAGCCCCAGCATTTT | CASSSDRGISNQPQHF
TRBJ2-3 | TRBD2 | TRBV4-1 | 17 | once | TGCGCCAGCAGCCAAGATCCCCCGGGGGGTTTAGGGAATACGCAGTATTTT | CASSQDPPGGLGNTQYF
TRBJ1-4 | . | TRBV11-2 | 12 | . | TGTGCCAGCAGCGGGCGGAATGAAAAACTGTTTTTT | CASSGRNEKLFF
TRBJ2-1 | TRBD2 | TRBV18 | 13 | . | TGTGCCAGCTCACGGGGACTAGCGGATGAGCAGTTCTTC | CASSRGLADEQFF
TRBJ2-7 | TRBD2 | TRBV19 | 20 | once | TGTGCCAGTAGTCCCCCGACCCGGACTAGCGGGAGGCCCTCCCGTTACGAGCAGTACTTC | CASSPPTRTSGRPSRYEQYF
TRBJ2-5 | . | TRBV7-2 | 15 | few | TGTGCCAGCAGCTTGGGGACCATGGACGGAGAGACCCAGTACTTC | CASSLGTMDGETQYF
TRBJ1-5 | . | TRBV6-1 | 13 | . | TGTGCCAGCAGTGAAGGGGGAAATCAGCCCCAGCATTTT | CASSEGGNQPQHF
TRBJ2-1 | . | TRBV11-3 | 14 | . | TGTGCCAGCAGCTTAGATCGCCCACCGAATGAGCAGTTCTTC | CASSLDRPPNEQFF
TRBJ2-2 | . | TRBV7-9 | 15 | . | TGTGCCAGCAGCTTAGATGGCAGAGGGGCCGGGGAGCTGTTTTTT | CASSLDGRGAGELFF
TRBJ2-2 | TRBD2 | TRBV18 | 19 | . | TGTGCCAGCTCACTAGACACGCTAGCGGGAGGTGCGAACACCGGGGAGCTGTTTTTT | CASSLDTLAGGANTGELFF
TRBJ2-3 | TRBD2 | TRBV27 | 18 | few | TGTGCCAGCAGTACCCGGAGGGGCGGGAGGGGGAGCACAGATACGCAGTATTTT | CASSTRRGGRGSTDTQYF
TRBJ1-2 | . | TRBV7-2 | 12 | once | TGTGCCAGCAGCAACTGGGGAGGCGGCTACACCTTC | CASSNWGGGYTF
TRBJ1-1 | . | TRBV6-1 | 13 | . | TGTGCCAGCAGTGAAGATGAAGGCACTGAAGCTTTCTTT | CASSEDEGTEAFF
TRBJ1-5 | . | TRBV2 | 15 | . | TGTGCCAGCAGATTGGCTGGGGATTCCAATCAGCCCCAGCATTTT | CASRLAGDSNQPQHF
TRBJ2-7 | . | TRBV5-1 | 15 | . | TGCGCCAGCAGCTCCGGACCGGCTGCCCCCTACGAGCAGTACTTC | CASSSGPAAPYEQYF
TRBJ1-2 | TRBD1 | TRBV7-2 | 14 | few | TGTGCCAGCAGCCCCTACGGGACAGCCGCCGGCTACACCTTC | CASSPYGTAAGYTF
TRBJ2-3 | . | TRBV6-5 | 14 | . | TGTGCCAGCCGGGACACTGCCTACACAGATACGCAGTATTTT | CASRDTAYTDTQYF
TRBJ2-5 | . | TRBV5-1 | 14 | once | TGCGCCAGCAGCTCAGGATCCCCGCGGGAGACCCAGTACTTC | CASSSGSPRETQYF
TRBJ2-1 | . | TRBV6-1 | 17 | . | TGTGCCAGCAGTGAACTGGGTAGTCGGGCTACTCGCGATGAGCAGTTCTTC | CASSELGSRATRDEQFF
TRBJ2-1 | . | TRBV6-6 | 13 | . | TGTGCCAGCAGTTATAGCTCCTACAATGAGCAGTTCTTC | CASSYSSYNEQFF
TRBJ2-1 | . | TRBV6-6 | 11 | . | TGTGCCAGCATGCGGTCCAATGAGCAGTTCTTC | CASMRSNEQFF
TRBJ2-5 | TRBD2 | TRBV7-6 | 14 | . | TGTGCCAGCAGCTTGTCGGCGGGAGGGGAGACCCAGTACTTC | CASSLSAGGETQYF
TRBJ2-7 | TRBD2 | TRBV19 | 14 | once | TGTGCCAGCCGTTTAGCGGGAGGGCCCTACGAGCAGTACTTC | CASRLAGGPYEQYF
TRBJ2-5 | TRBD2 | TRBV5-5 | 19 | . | TGTGCCAGCAGCAGCAGGGGACTAGCGGGATCTACGGGCTGGGAGACCCAGTACTTC | CASSSRGLAGSTGWETQYF
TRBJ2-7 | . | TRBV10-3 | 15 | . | TGTGCCATCAGCGACGCGGCCGGGACGGGCGGCGAGCAGTACTTC | CAISDAAGTGGEQYF
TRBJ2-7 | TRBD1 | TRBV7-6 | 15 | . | TGTGCCAGCAGCTCTCTCAAAGGACAGGGTTACGAGCAGTACTTC | CASSSLKGQGYEQYF